One and the same sample provided the 15 T cell receptor beta chains below, sequenced in a study of T cells in tumors after PD-1 blockade (dated by TCRdb to the late 2010s). In the paper's terms, the time point label means: after anti-PD-1 therapy. The library was produced with the immunoSEQ multiplex PCR assay. Imported from immuneACCESS, the table was reduced by TCRdb to in-frame sequences with V and J called. These copies leave out some clones; in studies compared against another copy, an unresolved V gene accounts for under half, and the cause of the remainder is not known. The sample table lists about 63,000 clones, around two thirds of them with a count of one. Of the sample, about 4.5% is held by the ten largest clones. The sample consisted of PBMCs, taken after anti-PD-1 treatment. The source is a human donor with basal cell carcinoma.

The genes are TRBV5-4 and TRBJ2-3; a weak D match, TRBD2 (6 bases). This CDR3 is 14 amino acids long. V was shortened by 1 base and J by 9 bases, with 15 bases between the two germline ends. Germline assignment: CDR1 SGHNT and CDR2 YYREEE (reference sequence). The DNA of the CDR3 is TGTGCCAGCAGCTTGAACGGGCGGGATGGGACGCAGTATTTT. As protein: CASSLNGRDGTQYF.

This sequence joins TRBV6-5 and TRBJ1-1, with D maybe TRBD1 (6 bases). This CDR3 comprises 12 residues. V was cut by 8 bases and J by 5 bases, with 12 bases left in between. Per the germline V gene, CDR1 is MNHEY and CDR2 is SVGAGI. CDR3 loop: CASQQGGTEAFF. In DNA form, the CDR3 reads TGTGCCAGCCAGCAAGGGGGTACTGAAGCTTTCTTT.

The V call is TRBV25-1, the J call TRBJ2-1; weak D call: TRBD2 (6 bases). Trimming pared 2 bases from V and 9 bases from J, leaving 14 bases between. CDR3 length equals 14 residues. Germline CDR1 and CDR2: MGHDK and SYGVNS. In nucleotides, the CDR3 is TGTGCCAGCAGTGAACCTAGGAGGGGTCCTGAGCAGTTCTTC. Protein: CASSEPRRGPEQFF.

The V and J genes are TRBV20-1 and TRBJ1-2; D not resolved. V lost 4 bases and J 7 bases, leaving 10 bases between the germline ends. The V gene's germline CDR1 is DFQATT and CDR2 SNEGSKA (reference sequence). This CDR3 contains 11 residues. CDR3 nucleotide sequence: TGCAGTGCTATAGGCGTACTTGGCTACACCTTC. Its protein product is CSAIGVLGYTF.

This clone was counted a few times. V is TRBV28 and J is TRBJ2-7; 12 positions agree with TRBD2. The CDR3 contains 17 residues. J was trimmed by 2 bases and V by 4 bases; bases with no gene match: 9. CDR1 is MDHEN and CDR2 is SYDVKM in the germline V gene. CDR3 nucleotides: TGTGCCAGCAGTTATCTAGCGGGGGGGCTAACCCCCTACGAGCAGTACTTC. Its protein is CASSYLAGGLTPYEQYF.

The chain employs TRBV5-1 and TRBJ2-3; D may be TRBD1 (6 bases). The CDR3 extends over 14 amino acids. V lost 0 bases, J lost 5 bases, and 10 bases lay in between. Germline V gene lookup returns CDR1 SGHRS and CDR2 YFSETQ. CDR3 residues: CASSLDRAVDTQYF. CDR3 nucleotide sequence: TGCGCCAGCAGCTTGGACAGGGCGGTAGATACGCAGTATTTT.

The J gene is TRBJ2-1, the V gene TRBV7-2; a possible D gene is TRBD2 (6 bases). V gave up 5 bases and J gave up 2 bases, with 13 bases separating them. CDR1 and CDR2 (germline): SGHTA, FQGNSA. The CDR3 covers 15 residues. The CDR3 DNA is TGTGCCAGCAGCCCCGGGGTAGCGGCCTACAATGAGCAGTTCTTC. It codes for CASSPGVAAYNEQFF.

The V call is TRBV9, the J call TRBJ2-5, with 11 positions matching TRBD2. With V trimmed by 4 bases and J by 5 bases, 4 bases remained unmatched. The length of the CDR3 is 14 residues. The germline V gene encodes CDR1 SGDLS and CDR2 YYNGEE. DNA for the CDR3: TGTGCCAGCAGCCCGACTAGCGGGGCTGAGACCCAGTACTTC. Protein sequence: CASSPTSGAETQYF.

The rearrangement joins TRBV30 to TRBJ2-1; tentatively, D is TRBD1 (5 bases). V was cut by 0 bases and J by 3 bases, with 9 bases left in between. This CDR3 has 14 amino acids. Germline V lookup: CDR1 GTSNPN, CDR2 SVGIG (reference sequence). CDR3 coding DNA: TGTGCCTGGAGTGTAAAACAGGACTACAATGAGCAGTTCTTC. This sequence encodes CAWSVKQDYNEQFF.

This chain connects TRBV7-6 to TRBJ2-3; TRBD2 agrees at 7 bases. With 2 bases clipped from V and 0 bases from J, the junction kept 5 bases outside the gene matches. Germline loops: CDR1 SGHVS, CDR2 FNYEAQ. This CDR3 is built from 16 residues. CDR3 sequence: CASSLWGGTSTDTQYF. The DNA of the CDR3 is TGTGCCAGCAGCTTATGGGGGGGTACAAGCACAGATACGCAGTATTTT.

This clone was found many times. The rearrangement uses TRBV30 and TRBJ1-1; maybe TRBD1 (5 bases). The CDR3 spans 14 residues. Per the germline V gene, CDR1 is GTSNPN and CDR2 is SVGIG (reference sequence). V was pared by 6 bases and J by 0 bases, with 14 bases between. The CDR3 reads CACPGTFMNTEAFF. For the CDR3, the DNA is TGTGCCTGCCCCGGGACGTTCATGAACACTGAAGCTTTCTTT.

The chain recombines TRBV6-1 with TRBJ2-4; 8 bases align to TRBD2. Per the germline V gene, CDR1 is MNHNS and CDR2 is SASEGT. The V gene end was trimmed by 0 bases and the J gene end by 0 bases; junction bases not matched to a gene: 10. The CDR3 covers 19 residues. Written as DNA, the CDR3 is TGTGCCAGCAGTGAAGCGCAACGGGGGGGCCAACTAGCCAAAAACATTCAGTACTTC. Translating it yields CASSEAQRGGQLAKNIQYF.

The genes are TRBV5-4 and TRBJ2-3; D unclear. Per the germline V gene, CDR1 is SGHNT and CDR2 is YYREEE (reference sequence). CDR3 length: 14 amino acids. Trimming stripped 1 base from V and 0 bases from J, with 6 bases between. CDR3 in amino acids: CASSLTKSTDTQYF. CDR3 DNA: TGTGCCAGCAGCTTGACGAAGAGCACAGATACGCAGTATTTT.

This chain joins TRBV5-1 and TRBJ2-3; 11 nucleotides agree with TRBD2. Germline V gene data show CDR1 as SGHRS and CDR2 as YFSETQ. Unmatched junction bases numbered 4, after V lost 2 bases and J lost 5 bases. The CDR3 totals 15 residues. The CDR3 nucleotides are TGCGCCAGCAGCTTTAGCGGGGGGGCCGGAGATACGCAGTATTTT. This sequence encodes CASSFSGGAGDTQYF.

The chain carries TRBV6-2 or TRBV6-3 and TRBJ2-1, with TRBD2 matching over 14 bases. V lost 1 base to trimming and J lost 7 bases; unmatched junction nucleotides: 6. CDR1 MNHEY and CDR2 SVGEGT come from the germline V gene. The CDR3 covers 17 residues. The CDR3 sequence is CASSYYRLAGGSNEQFF. The CDR3 DNA reads TGTGCCAGCAGTTACTACAGACTAGCGGGGGGGTCTAATGAGCAGTTCTTC.